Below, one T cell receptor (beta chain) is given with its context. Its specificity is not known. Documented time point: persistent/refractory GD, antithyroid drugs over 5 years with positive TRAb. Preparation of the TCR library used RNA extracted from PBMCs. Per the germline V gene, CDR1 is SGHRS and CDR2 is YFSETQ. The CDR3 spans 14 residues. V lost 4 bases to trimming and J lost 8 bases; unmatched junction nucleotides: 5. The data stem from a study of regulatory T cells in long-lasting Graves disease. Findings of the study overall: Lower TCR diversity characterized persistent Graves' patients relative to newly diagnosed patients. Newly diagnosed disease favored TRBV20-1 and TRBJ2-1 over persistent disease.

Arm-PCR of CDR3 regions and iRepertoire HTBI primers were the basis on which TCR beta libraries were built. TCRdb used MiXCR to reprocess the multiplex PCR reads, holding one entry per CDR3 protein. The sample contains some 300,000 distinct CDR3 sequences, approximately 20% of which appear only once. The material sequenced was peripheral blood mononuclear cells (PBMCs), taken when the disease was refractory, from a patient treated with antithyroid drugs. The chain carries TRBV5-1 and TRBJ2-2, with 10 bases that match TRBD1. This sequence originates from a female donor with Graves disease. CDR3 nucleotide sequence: TGCGCCAGCAGCCTAGGACAGGGGGAAGGGGAGCTGTTTTTT. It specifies CASSLGQGEGELFF.